These T cell receptor beta chains were read from a single sample in a study of cytomegalovirus exposure and HLA in healthy donors. TCRdb keeps only in-frame clones here, not all; method: immunoSEQ multiplex PCR. The table records roughly 55,000 clones, over 75% of them present only once. Sequenced: PBMCs. These receptors all come from a boy aged 5-17 years in good health and CMV-seropositive. CDR3s include the opening cysteine and the closing phenylalanine or tryptophan. D genes are given only for firm matches. Clone size is stated in some rows and not others, as once, few, many or a class when expanded.

>NA|NA|TRBV7-9|TRBJ1-2
CASSLDGRGGYTF
TGTGCCAGCAGCTTAGATGGGCGGGGCGGCTACACCTTC
>NA|TRBD2|TRBV5-1|TRBJ2-1
CASSSQAGGPEQFF
TGCGCCAGCAGCTCCCAAGCGGGGGGACCAGAGCAGTTCTTC
>NA|TRBD1|TRBV29-1|TRBJ1-1
CSVGTGEHTEAFF
TGCAGCGTTGGAACAGGGGAACACACTGAAGCTTTCTTT
>NA|NA|TRBV10-2|TRBJ1-1
CASRQMNTEAFF
TGCGCCAGCAGACAGATGAACACTGAAGCTTTCTTT
>NA|NA|TRBV5-6|TRBJ1-1
CASSLLNTEAFF
TGTGCCAGCAGCCTATTAAACACTGAAGCTTTCTTT
>NA|NA|TRBV19|TRBJ1-5
CASSMWSDRYQPQHF
TGTGCCAGTAGTATGTGGTCGGACAGATATCAGCCCCAGCATTTT
>few|TRBD1|TRBV4-1|TRBJ1-2
CASSQTLPGQGGSGYTF
TGCGCCAGCAGCCAGACCCTACCGGGACAGGGGGGTTCTGGCTACACCTTC
>NA|TRBD1|TRBV29-1|TRBJ2-6
CSVRGQTSGANVLTF
TGCAGCGTTCGGGGACAGACCTCTGGGGCCAACGTCCTGACTTTC
>NA|NA|TRBV19|TRBJ2-1
CASSPGGGRGYNEQFF
TGTGCCAGTAGTCCCGGTGGAGGGCGAGGATACAATGAGCAGTTCTTC
>NA|NA|TRBV15|TRBJ1-4
CATSRVDSQGKLFF
TGTGCCACCAGCAGAGTGGACAGTCAAGGAAAACTGTTTTTT
>NA|NA|TRBV2|TRBJ2-3
CASRMLRTDTQYF
TGTGCCAGCAGGATGCTACGCACAGATACGCAGTATTTT
>NA|NA|TRBV4-2|TRBJ1-3
CASSQSAGNTIYF
TGTGCCAGCAGCCAATCTGCTGGAAACACCATATATTTT
>NA|NA|TRBV10-3|TRBJ2-5
CAKEGQVEETQYF
TGTGCCAAGGAGGGGCAGGTAGAGGAGACCCAGTACTTC
>NA|NA|TRBV29-1|TRBJ1-3
CSVSDYLYSGNTIYF
TGCAGCGTTTCTGACTACTTATACTCTGGAAACACCATATATTTT
>NA|TRBD1|TRBV5-8|TRBJ2-5
CASSLTPGQGTAETQYF
TGTGCCAGCAGCTTGACACCGGGACAGGGGACGGCGGAGACCCAGTACTTC
>NA|NA|TRBV11-2|TRBJ1-1
CASSPSPTAPEAFF
TGTGCCAGCAGCCCAAGCCCGACAGCGCCAGAAGCTTTCTTT
>NA|NA|TRBV7-9|TRBJ1-1
CASSQGKRFTTEAFF
TGTGCCAGCAGCCAGGGGAAAAGGTTCACCACTGAAGCTTTCTTT
>once|NA|TRBV16|TRBJ1-6
CASSQSQGSPLHF
TGTGCCAGCAGCCAATCTCAGGGTTCACCCCTCCACTTT
>few|NA|TRBV4-1|TRBJ1-1
CASSQVQSGIGDTEAFF
TGCGCCAGCAGCCAAGTTCAAAGCGGCATCGGGGACACTGAAGCTTTCTTT
>NA|NA|TRBV2|TRBJ1-1
CATHVGGGIEAFF
TGTGCCACCCACGTGGGTGGAGGCATTGAAGCTTTCTTT
>NA|TRBD1|TRBV7-2|TRBJ1-5
CASSLGDPRGSSGPQHF
TGTGCCAGCAGCTTAGGAGATCCCAGGGGGTCATCTGGCCCCCAGCATTTT
>NA|NA|TRBV5-4|TRBJ2-3
CASSLKGGPGTDTQYF
TGTGCCAGCAGCTTGAAGGGGGGGCCGGGCACAGATACGCAGTATTTT
>NA|TRBD1|TRBV9|TRBJ1-2
CASSVEGTGISGYTF
TGTGCCAGCAGCGTAGAAGGGACAGGGATTAGTGGCTACACCTTC
>NA|NA|TRBV5-6|TRBJ1-6
CASSFGVSSPLHF
TGTGCCAGCAGCTTCGGGGTCAGTTCACCCCTCCACTTT
>NA|TRBD1|TRBV2|TRBJ2-5
CASRTTGGGRTQYF
TGTGCCAGCAGAACCACAGGGGGCGGGAGGACCCAGTACTTC
>NA|NA|TRBV5-4|TRBJ2-7
CASSPPGATYEQYF
TGTGCCAGCAGCCCCCCAGGGGCGACCTACGAGCAGTACTTC
>NA|TRBD1|TRBV29-1|TRBJ2-7
CSGGTGGYEQYF
TGCAGCGGGGGGACAGGGGGCTACGAGCAGTACTTC
>NA|NA|TRBV18|TRBJ2-4
CASSPPGSRGDIQYF
TGTGCCAGCTCACCACCAGGTAGCAGGGGGGACATTCAGTACTTC
>once|NA|TRBV20-1|TRBJ2-1
CSPGLKFF
TGCAGTCCGGGATTGAAGTTCTTC
>NA|NA|TRBV6-1|TRBJ2-7
CASSAEPTDYEQYF
TGTGCCAGCAGTGCGGAACCAACAGATTACGAGCAGTACTTC
>once|NA|TRBV5-6|TRBJ1-1
CASSFGERAFF
TGTGCCAGCAGCTTCGGGGAGAGAGCTTTCTTT
>NA|NA|TRBV5-8|TRBJ1-1
CASSLTGSTEAFF
TGTGCCAGCAGCTTGACAGGGTCCACTGAAGCTTTCTTT
>NA|TRBD1|TRBV5-6|TRBJ1-2
CASSFYTGGAGTYGYTF
TGTGCCAGCAGCTTCTATACAGGGGGCGCGGGGACCTATGGCTACACCTTC
>NA|NA|TRBV7-9|TRBJ2-7
CASSSSERAYEQYF
TGTGCCAGCAGCTCCTCAGAGCGGGCCTACGAGCAGTACTTC
>NA|TRBD1|TRBV18|TRBJ2-7
CASPGTGRGCVYEQYF
TGTGCCAGCCCCGGGACAGGGCGAGGTTGCGTGTACGAGCAGTACTTC
>NA|TRBD1|TRBV2|TRBJ2-1
CASSVDLPDRGYNEQFF
TGTGCCAGCAGTGTAGATCTCCCGGACAGGGGCTACAATGAGCAGTTCTTC
>NA|TRBD1|TRBV7-9|TRBJ1-2
CSSSSGQNGYTF
TGTTCCAGCAGCTCGGGACAGAATGGCTACACCTTC
>NA|TRBD1|TRBV7-2|TRBJ1-3
CASSSIQGAITLLGNTIYF
TGTGCCAGCAGCTCGATCCAGGGGGCGATAACGCTGCTGGGAAACACCATATATTTT
>NA|NA|TRBV4-2|TRBJ1-3
CASRPAGTSGRGNTIYF
TGTGCCAGCAGACCCGCGGGAACCTCTGGGAGAGGAAACACCATATATTTT
>NA|TRBD2|TRBV19|TRBJ2-2
CASSILGGAGELFF
TGTGCCAGTAGTATACTGGGGGGGGCCGGGGAGCTGTTTTTT
>NA|TRBD2|TRBV7-9|TRBJ2-2
CASSLSSGGAPGELFF
TGTGCCAGCAGCTTGAGCAGCGGGGGGGCCCCCGGGGAGCTGTTTTTT
>NA|TRBD2|TRBV5-1|TRBJ2-3
CASSLGRTSTADTQYF
TGCGCCAGCAGCTTGGGAAGGACTAGCACGGCGGATACGCAGTATTTT
>NA|TRBD1|TRBV7-2|TRBJ1-1
CASSLIGTARRAFF
TGTGCCAGCAGCTTAATCGGGACAGCCAGGAGGGCTTTCTTT
>NA|TRBD2|TRBV7-9|TRBJ2-1
CASSLRLAQEYNEQFF
TGTGCCAGCAGCCTTCGACTAGCACAAGAGTACAATGAGCAGTTCTTC
>few|NA|TRBV6-6|TRBJ2-4
CASSYGGLDKNIQYF
TGTGCCAGCAGTTACGGGGGCTTGGACAAAAACATTCAGTACTTC
>NA|TRBD1|TRBV6-1|TRBJ1-6
CASYPTGVGSPLHF
TGTGCCAGCTATCCCACAGGGGTAGGCTCACCCCTCCACTTT
>NA|TRBD1|TRBV11-1|TRBJ1-1
CASSLTTGGTEAFF
TGTGCCAGCAGCTTAACGACAGGGGGCACTGAAGCTTTCTTT
>once|NA|TRBV7-8|TRBJ2-7
CASSLAPRLKLAYEQYF
TGTGCCAGCAGCTTAGCCCCTCGACTAAAACTGGCCTACGAGCAGTACTTC
>NA|TRBD1|TRBV7-9|TRBJ2-2
CASSSGTGSTGELFF
TGTGCCAGCAGCTCCGGGACAGGGTCCACCGGGGAGCTGTTTTTT
>NA|NA|TRBV5-1|TRBJ2-7
CASSLGAEWEQYF
TGCGCCAGCAGCTTAGGGGCGGAGTGGGAGCAGTACTTC
>few|NA|TRBV7-6|TRBJ1-6
CASSLGTGNSPLHF
TGTGCCAGCAGCTTAGGTACAGGGAATTCACCCCTCCACTTT
>NA|TRBD1|TRBV11-1|TRBJ1-1
CASSFGRGVTEAFF
TGTGCCAGCAGCTTCGGCAGGGGGGTCACTGAAGCTTTCTTT
>NA|TRBD2|TRBV5-1|TRBJ2-1
CASSLDGGANNEQFF
TGCGCCAGCAGCTTGGACGGGGGGGCCAACAATGAGCAGTTCTTC
>NA|TRBD1|TRBV5-4|TRBJ2-2
CASSFGGQGAGELFF
TGTGCCAGCAGCTTCGGCGGACAGGGCGCCGGGGAGCTGTTTTTT
>NA|TRBD1|TRBV5-1|TRBJ2-7
CASSPTGGTGFYEQYF
TGCGCCAGCAGCCCAACGGGTGGGACAGGGTTCTACGAGCAGTACTTC
>NA|TRBD2|TRBV7-9|TRBJ2-1
CASSLDAGGPSNEQFF
TGTGCCAGCAGCTTAGACGCGGGGGGCCCATCCAATGAGCAGTTCTTC
>NA|NA|TRBV7-9|TRBJ1-2
CASSLVGEGRENTF
TGTGCCAGCAGCTTAGTAGGAGAGGGAAGGGAAAACACCTTC